These 9 T cell receptor beta chains were sequenced from one sample in a study of T cell responses to AZD1222 COVID-19 vaccine. Profiled with immunoSEQ multiplex PCR; TCRdb holds only in-frame clones, not every one. The table includes approximately 140,000 clones, 85% to 90% detected once. The material sequenced was peripheral blood, taken 28 days after the second AZD1222 dose. Every receptor here comes from an adult who received the AZD1222 COVID-19 vaccine.

The V gene is TRBV6-5, the J gene TRBJ2-7; D remains ambiguous. With 6 bases removed from V and 5 bases from J, the gap between germline ends came to 8 bases. Germline CDR1 is MNHEY and CDR2 is SVGAGI. The CDR3 is 11 amino acids. The CDR3 DNA sequence: TGTGCCAGCAGGTCAGAGGACGAGCAGTACTTC. Amino acids: CASRSEDEQYF.

V usage is TRBV3-1 (or the pseudogene TRBV3-2) and J usage is TRBJ2-1, with TRBD2 matching over 7 bases. Unmatched junction bases numbered 1, after V lost 4 bases and J lost 1 base. CDR3 length: 14 residues. Germline loops: CDR1 LGHDT, CDR2 YNNKEL (reference sequence). The CDR3 loop reads CASSLGGSYNEQFF. CDR3 sequence (DNA): TGTGCCAGCAGCCTGGGGGGGTCCTACAATGAGCAGTTCTTC.

The genes are TRBV3-1 (or the pseudogene TRBV3-2) and TRBJ2-2, with a possible D match to TRBD2 (7 bases). V lost 3 bases to trimming and J lost 9 bases, with 14 bases between them. Germline V gene lookup returns CDR1 LGHDT and CDR2 YNNKEL (reference sequence). The CDR3 loop spans 14 amino acids. CDR3 loop: CASSHETGGRELFF. Here the CDR3 DNA reads TGTGCCAGCAGCCACGAGACGGGGGGCCGGGAGCTGTTTTTT.

The J gene is TRBJ1-4, the V gene TRBV28; 8 bases match TRBD1. J was trimmed by 3 bases and V by 6 bases; bases with no gene match: 9. CDR3 length equals 16 residues. CDR1 and CDR2 from the germline V gene are MDHEN and SYDVKM. CDR3 residues: CASSLNPTGANEKLFF. CDR3 coding DNA: TGTGCCAGCAGCTTAAACCCGACAGGGGCTAATGAAAAACTGTTTTTT.

This CDR3 reads CANRQDYGYTF. CDR3 coding DNA: TGCGCCAATAGACAGGACTATGGCTACACCTTC. This chain joins TRBV10-1 and TRBJ1-2, with a possible D match to TRBD1 (6 bases). CDR1 and CDR2 from the germline V gene are WNHNN and SYGVQD (reference sequence). Trimming cost V 10 bases and J 3 bases, with 9 bases left between them. The CDR3 spans 11 residues.

This clone was observed once. V is TRBV30 and J is TRBJ2-7; D gene unclear. The germline V and J ends were trimmed by 0 bases and 5 bases, with 5 bases remaining between them. This CDR3 has 11 amino acids. Germline-derived CDR1 and CDR2 are GTSNPN and SVGIG (reference sequence). CDR3 region: CAWSVLNEQYF. The CDR3, as DNA: TGTGCCTGGAGTGTATTGAACGAGCAGTACTTC.

The V and J genes are TRBV7-2 and TRBJ2-7, with a weak D call TRBD2 (5 bases). This CDR3 has 17 residues. Looked up from germline, CDR1 is SGHTA and CDR2 is FQGNSA. V was shortened by 5 bases and J by 3 bases, with 23 bases between the two germline ends. CDR3 bases: TGTGCCAGCAGCACAGCACCGGGAACCCGCTCAAGCTACGAGCAGTACTTC. Residues: CASSTAPGTRSSYEQYF.

This chain connects TRBV21-1 to TRBJ1-2. TRBV21-1 is assigned pseudogene status. CDR3 length equals 14 residues. In DNA, the CDR3 is TGTGCCAGCAGCAAAGCTTCGGAAGTCTATGGCTACACCTTC. Its translation is CASSKASEVYGYTF.

V usage is TRBV5-6 and J usage is TRBJ2-5; D uncertain. The germline V gene encodes CDR1 SGHDT and CDR2 YYEEEE. The CDR3 covers 14 residues. V dropped 3 bases and J dropped 0 bases, with 9 bases sitting between them. CDR3 DNA: TGTGCCAGCAGCTCCGGACCGAACCAAGAGACCCAGTACTTC. It translates to CASSSGPNQETQYF.